These 30 T cell receptor beta chains were sequenced from one sample in a study of blood T cells in healthy people across ages. Through a sample-barcoded 5' primer and a J-beta primer mix, a second PCR was run for roughly 7 to 12 cycles. TCRdb re-analysed the 5' RACE reads in MiXCR, keeping a single row per CDR3 protein. In the table there are about 1.4 million distinct CDR3 sequences, around 59% of which are singletons. The specimen sequenced was blood. These receptors were collected from a man aged 18 to 30 in good health.

The chain carries TRBV11-1 and TRBJ2-7; D ambiguous. The DNA end is a closer match to TRBJ2-5, so the J assignment may be wrong. This CDR3 comprises 15 residues. Germline loops: CDR1 SGHAT, CDR2 FQDESV (reference sequence). CDR3 DNA sequence: TGTGCCAGCAGCTTACCTGCCGGGTGGCAAGAGACCCAGTACTTC. Residues: CASSLPAGWQETQYF.

The chain joins TRBV6-5 to TRBJ1-2; the D gene is possibly TRBD1 (5 bases). V shed 0 bases and J shed 6 bases, with 29 bases lying between them. CDR3 length: 20 amino acids. Germline CDR1 MNHEY, CDR2 SVGAGI. CDR3 protein: CASSYSFGIPTDGQGNGYTF. The CDR3 region has the DNA TGTGCCAGCAGTTACTCATTTGGAATACCGACAGACGGTCAGGGCAATGGCTACACCTTC.

This clonotype turned up a few times. The chain links TRBV20-1 to TRBJ2-7; the match to TRBD2 covers 11 bases. Germline CDR1 DFQATT, CDR2 SNEGSKA (reference sequence). Trimming cost V 2 bases and J 1 base; bases outside gene matches: 4. This CDR3 contains 15 residues. CDR3 amino acids: CSARLGLAASYEQYF. CDR3 DNA sequence: TGCAGTGCTAGACTGGGACTAGCGGCTTCCTACGAGCAGTACTTC.

This clonotype was found a few times. The chain couples TRBV30 to TRBJ1-6; no clear D. Germline V gene lookup returns CDR1 GTSNPN and CDR2 SVGIG (reference sequence). V shed 3 bases and J shed 8 bases, with 5 bases lying between them. This CDR3 comprises 11 residues. The CDR3 DNA is TGTGCCTGGAGCTTCGATTCACCCCTCCACTTT. It is translated as CAWSFDSPLHF.

In its sample, this clonotype was seen a few times. This rearrangement joins TRBV9 to TRBJ2-5; TRBD2 matches 12 bases. Trimming took 4 bases from V and 4 from J; bases not matched to a gene: 5. CDR3 length equals 15 residues. Germline values: CDR1 SGDLS, CDR2 YYNGEE. Written as DNA, the CDR3 is TGTGCCAGCAGCCTGACGACTAGCGGGGGAGAGACCCAGTACTTC. It yields the protein CASSLTTSGGETQYF.

The J gene is TRBJ2-1, the V gene TRBV29-1; 13 positions agree with TRBD2. Trimming removed 6 bases from V and 3 bases from J; junction bases left unmatched: 5. The CDR3 is 15 residues long. Per germline, CDR1 SQVTM and CDR2 ANQGSEA. CDR3 sequence (DNA): TGCAGCGTCGAAACTAGCGGGGGGGGCTACAATGAGCAGTTCTTC. Residues: CSVETSGGGYNEQFF.

The V and J genes are TRBV15 and TRBJ2-1, with TRBD2 identical over 14 bases. Trimming cost V 3 bases and J 8 bases; bases outside gene matches: 0. The CDR3 loop spans 14 amino acids. Per the germline V gene, CDR1 is LNHNV and CDR2 is YYDKDF (reference sequence). CDR3 region: CATSRGLAGDEQFF. As DNA, the CDR3 is TGTGCCACCAGCAGGGGACTAGCGGGAGATGAGCAGTTCTTC.

The J gene is TRBJ2-4, the V gene TRBV6-5, with 7 bases lining up with TRBD1. This CDR3 comprises 16 residues. Germline V gene lookup returns CDR1 MNHEY and CDR2 SVGAGI. V shed 5 bases and J 0 bases; nucleotides not matched to a gene: 7. CDR3 sequence (DNA): TGTGCCAGCAGTCCGGGACAGCTACTAGCCAAAAACATTCAGTACTTC. Its protein product is CASSPGQLLAKNIQYF.

The V and J genes are TRBV12-3 or TRBV12-4 and TRBJ2-5; D may correspond to TRBD1 or TRBD2 (5 bases each). This CDR3 has 14 residues. The V end lost 6 bases, the J end lost 11 bases, and 22 bases lay between the germline ends. DNA of the CDR3: TGTGCCAGCAGCGGGACCCTACCATACAATGAGCAGTACTTC. This gives the protein CASSGTLPYNEQYF.

This clonotype has only one observation. This chain links TRBV6-6 with TRBJ2-3; D is perhaps TRBD2 (6 bases). Trimming shortened V by 6 bases and J by 0 bases, and 16 bases separated the two germline ends. The germline gives CDR1 MNHNY, CDR2 SVGAGI (reference sequence). This CDR3 is 16 amino acids long. The CDR3 reads CASRDYLGPSTDTQYF. The CDR3 coding sequence is TGTGCCAGCAGGGACTACTTAGGGCCAAGCACAGATACGCAGTATTTT.

J is TRBJ2-1 and V is TRBV20-1; weak D call: TRBD1 (6 bases). The CDR3 totals 17 residues. The ends were cut back, 1 base at V and 3 bases at J, with 19 bases in the middle. Germline CDR1 is DFQATT and CDR2 is SNEGSKA (reference sequence). The CDR3 loop is CSARVGRAQGHYNEQFF. The CDR3 region has the DNA TGCAGTGCTAGAGTGGGGCGCGCACAGGGACACTACAATGAGCAGTTCTTC.

This chain joins TRBV6-5 and TRBJ2-7; either TRBD1 or TRBD2 may fit D (5 bases each). The CDR3 loop spans 14 amino acids. V was pared by 2 bases and J by 2 bases, with 10 bases between. CDR1 and CDR2 from the germline V gene are MNHEY and SVGAGI. CDR3 nucleotides: TGTGCCAGCAGTTACCCGGGACCTCCCTACGAGCAGTACTTC. Its translation is CASSYPGPPYEQYF.

Points on this clonotype: One end of the junction is discordant with germline, which a read error may explain. The CDR3 here is CASSLARTDYEQYF. The CDR3 DNA is TGTGCCAGCAGCTTAGCGCGGACGGACTACGAACAGTACTTC. The J gene is TRBJ2-7, the V gene TRBV7-9; perhaps TRBD2 as D (6 bases). CDR1 is SEHNR and CDR2 is FQNEAQ in the germline V gene (reference sequence). This CDR3 has 14 residues.

In nucleotides, the CDR3 is TGTGCCAGCAGTGACGCCGTTCGTTATGAGCAGTTCTTC. Its translation is CASSDAVRYEQFF. This sequence joins TRBV27 and TRBJ2-1; D is unclear. The CDR3 sequence is 13 residues long. Between the trimmed V and J ends, which lost 5 bases and 8 bases, there was a span of 13 bases. The germline V gene has CDR1 MNHEY and CDR2 SMNVEV (reference sequence).

The chain links TRBV4-1 to TRBJ2-1; 11 bases map to TRBD2. CDR3 length equals 17 residues. Germline V gene data show CDR1 as MGHRA and CDR2 as YSYEKL. Trimming cost V 2 bases and J 4 bases; bases outside gene matches: 7. This CDR3 is CASSQTTSGSHYNEQFF. CDR3 nucleotide sequence: TGCGCCAGCAGCCAAACCACTAGCGGGAGCCATTACAATGAGCAGTTCTTC.

For this clonotype: Germline is not matched at one junction end, which may reflect a read error. This rearrangement joins TRBV10-2 to TRBJ1-2, with a possible D match to TRBD1 (6 bases). Looked up from germline, CDR1 is WSHSY and CDR2 is SAAADI. The CDR3 is 14 residues long. CDR3 sequence (DNA): TGCGCCAGCAGTGAGACCGGACAGTACTATAGCTACACCTTC. Translating it yields CASSETGQYYSYTF.

This chain joins TRBV7-9 and TRBJ2-1; TRBD2 matches 8 bases. Germline V CDR1 and CDR2: SEHNR, FQNEAQ (reference sequence). The CDR3 is 19 residues long. Trimming took 4 bases from V and 0 from J; bases not matched to a gene: 14. The CDR3 spells CASSSRREASSSSYNEQFF. CDR3 DNA: TGTGCCAGCAGCTCCCGGCGGGAGGCCTCCTCCAGCTCCTACAATGAGCAGTTCTTC.

This clonotype appeared a few times. The CDR3 region is CASSFAGSAFF. In DNA, the CDR3 is TGCGCCAGCAGCTTTGCCGGGTCTGCTTTCTTT. The genes are TRBV5-1 and TRBJ1-1, with no clear D. This CDR3 is 11 amino acids long. V dropped 2 bases and J dropped 11 bases, with 10 bases sitting between them. Germline V gene data show CDR1 as SGHRS and CDR2 as YFSETQ.

Comments on this clonotype: An end of the junction differs from the germline gene, which may be a read error. V usage is TRBV5-6 and J usage is TRBJ1-6; possibly TRBD1 for D (5 bases). This CDR3 is 13 amino acids long. Germline V lookup: CDR1 SGHDT, CDR2 YYEEEE. This CDR3 reads CASSDLGRSPPHF. Written as DNA, the CDR3 is TGTGCCAGCAGCGACCTGGGACGTTCACCCCCCCACTTT.

The chain is built from TRBV5-5 and TRBJ1-2, with D perhaps TRBD1 (5 bases). This CDR3 spans 17 amino acids. Trimming pared 2 bases from V and 5 bases from J, leaving 22 bases between. Germline values: CDR1 SGHKS, CDR2 YYEKEE (reference sequence). The CDR3 DNA reads as TGTGCCAGCAGCTTAGGGGCCGGAGCCATTCGACTGTATGGCTACACCTTC. Its translation: CASSLGAGAIRLYGYTF.

The V gene is TRBV29-1, the J gene TRBJ2-1, with 12 bases identical to TRBD2. The V gene end was trimmed by 3 bases and the J gene end by 7 bases; junction bases not matched to a gene: 7. Germline V gene lookup returns CDR1 SQVTM and CDR2 ANQGSEA. The CDR3 runs to 15 residues. CDR3 in DNA: TGCAGCGTTGACCCCCCTAGCGGGAGGGTTAATGAGCAGTTCTTC. This gives the protein CSVDPPSGRVNEQFF.

This clonotype was counted between two and nine times. The chain joins TRBV29-1 to TRBJ2-3; 15 nucleotides line up with TRBD2. The germline CDR1 and CDR2 sequences are SQVTM and ANQGSEA. V shed 6 bases, J shed 4 bases, and the junction held 17 bases outside the gene matches. The CDR3 runs 19 residues. The DNA for the CDR3 is TGCAGCGTAGGTCGAGGGGGGACTAGCGGGGGGAGATTCCCAGATACGCAGTATTTT. Translation gives CSVGRGGTSGGRFPDTQYF.

This chain links TRBV21-1 with TRBJ1-6; the table's D call, TRBD1, was not checked against the DNA. TRBV21-1 represents a pseudogene. The CDR3 length is 15 residues. The CDR3 spells CASSKGAGEGNSLHF. CDR3 bases: TGTGCCAGCAGCAAAGGAGCAGGGGAAGGTAACTCCCTCCACTTT.

This clonotype was seen more than once but under ten times. The chain couples TRBV20-1 to TRBJ2-7; no clear D. This CDR3 has 13 residues. Germline-derived CDR1 and CDR2 are DFQATT and SNEGSKA (reference sequence). Trimming removed 6 bases from V and 6 bases from J, with 18 bases in between. The CDR3 nucleotides read TGCAGTGCGAAGAGGAGACTTACCGGCGAGCAGTACTTC. Amino acid sequence: CSAKRRLTGEQYF.

This clonotype was picked up a small number of times. The chain has TRBV29-1 and TRBJ1-2; D gene unclear. The CDR3 extends over 12 amino acids. CDR1 is SQVTM and CDR2 is ANQGSEA in the germline V gene. Trimming removed 0 bases from V and 5 bases from J, with 7 bases in between. CDR3 sequence reads: CSVEEGGYGYTF. Here the CDR3 DNA reads TGCAGCGTTGAAGAGGGAGGGTATGGCTACACCTTC. The full variable domain, with the rest looked up from reference TRBV29-1 and TRBJ1-2, is SAVISQKPSRDICQRGTSLTIQCQVDSQVTMMFWYRQQPGQSLTLIATANQGSEATYESGFVIDKFPISRPNLTFSTLTVSNMSPEDSSIYLCSVEEGGYGYTFGSGTRLTVV.

There are a few counts of this clonotype. The chain joins TRBV7-8 to TRBJ2-6, with TRBD2 identical over 7 bases. The junction had 3 bases not matched to a gene; V was cut back by 6 bases and J by 1 base. Germline CDR1 reads SGHVS; CDR2 reads FQNEAQ. The CDR3 is 15 amino acids. The CDR3, as DNA: TGTGCCAGCAGGGACGGGAGGTCTGGGGCCAACGTCCTGACTTTC. Its protein is CASRDGRSGANVLTF. The entire variable domain, with the rest obtained from reference TRBV7-8 and TRBJ2-6, is as follows: GAGVSQSPRYKVAKRGQDVALRCDPISGHVSLFWYQQALGQGPEFLTYFQNEAQLDKSGLPSDRFFAERPEGSVSTLKIQRTQQEDSAVYLCASRDGRSGANVLTFGAGSRLTVL.

This clonotype occurred once. The V call is TRBV6-6, the J call TRBJ1-4, with 7 bases aligning to TRBD1. J lost 0 bases, V lost 5 bases, and 6 bases had no gene match. Germline assignment: CDR1 MNHNY and CDR2 SVGAGI (reference sequence). This CDR3 region has 16 residues. CDR3 in DNA: TGTGCCAGCAGTGCCGACAGGGAAACAACTAATGAAAAACTGTTTTTT. Amino acids: CASSADRETTNEKLFF.

This sequence joins TRBV2 and TRBJ2-3; D perhaps matches TRBD1 (5 bases). V shed 2 bases and J shed 8 bases, with 11 bases lying between them. Looked up from germline, CDR1 is SNHLY and CDR2 is FYNNEI. The CDR3 extends over 13 amino acids. This CDR3 is CASSEIRQGTQYF. As DNA, the CDR3 is TGTGCCAGCAGTGAAATTAGGCAGGGTACGCAGTATTTT.

The J gene is TRBJ2-5, the V gene TRBV29-1; 12 nucleotides line up with TRBD2. Trimming cost V 6 bases and J 0 bases; bases outside gene matches: 2. Germline V gene data show CDR1 as SQVTM and CDR2 as ANQGSEA. The CDR3 is 14 residues long. The DNA of the CDR3 is TGCAGCGTAGGACTAGCGGGGTACCAAGAGACCCAGTACTTC. It is translated as CSVGLAGYQETQYF.

This clonotype was counted a single time. The chain combines TRBV11-2 with TRBJ2-7; D remains unclear. The J call is doubtful: the DNA matches TRBJ2-1 better. The CDR3 is 13 residues long. Per germline, CDR1 SGHAT and CDR2 FQNNGV. The DNA of the CDR3 is TGTGCCAGCAGCTTACAAGCGATCAATGAGCAGTTCTTC. Encoded protein: CASSLQAINEQFF.